The 21 T cell receptor beta chains reported below all come from one sample, sequenced in a study of shared clonotypes between healthy human individuals (dated by TCRdb to about 2020). Libraries were constructed by the immunoSEQ multiplex PCR assay. TCRdb mirrors the immuneACCESS table, restricted to in-frame sequences. Some clones are absent from its copies; in checked studies, under half trace to an unresolved V gene, and the reason for the others is unknown. This sample is represented by around 510,000 clones; around 77% of them were singletons. The ten largest clonotypes hold more than 10% of the sample. Source material: PBMCs. These TCRs come from a woman between 40 and 55 years old in good health. Some clones in this sample may be carry-over from other donors' samples.

Only a few counts were recorded for this clone. This sequence joins TRBV11-2 and TRBJ1-1; D not resolved. Between the trimmed V and J ends, which lost 3 bases and 0 bases, there was a span of 2 bases. This CDR3 is built from 12 residues. The V gene's germline CDR1 is SGHAT and CDR2 FQNNGV. The CDR3 DNA reads as TGTGCCAGCAGCTTTCTGAACACTGAAGCTTTCTTT. Translating it yields CASSFLNTEAFF. Variable domain in full (rest from reference TRBV11-2 and TRBJ1-1): EAGVAQSPRYKIIEKRQSVAFWCNPISGHATLYWYQQILGQGPKLLIQFQNNGVVDDSQLPKDRFSAERLKGVDSTLKIQPAKLEDSAVYLCASSFLNTEAFFGQGTRLTVV.

The chain uses TRBV7-8 and TRBJ2-3; TRBD1 might be the D (6 bases). CDR1 is SGHVS, CDR2 FQNEAQ, per germline. V gave up 5 bases and J gave up 1 base, with 13 bases separating them. This CDR3 has 15 amino acids. CDR3 region: CASSDTGSRTDTQYF. The CDR3 coding sequence is TGTGCCAGCAGCGATACAGGGTCCCGCACAGATACGCAGTATTTT.

The chain combines TRBV6-6 with TRBJ2-7; the D is unclear. The germline gives CDR1 MNHNY, CDR2 SVGAGI (reference sequence). The CDR3 covers 15 residues. V was pared by 7 bases and J by 3 bases, with 19 bases between. CDR3 in DNA: TGTGCCAGCACCCCTCCTTCCGGGTCACTCTACGAGCAGTACTTC. Protein product: CASTPPSGSLYEQYF.

This clone has a single count. The chain uses TRBV15 and TRBJ1-6; tentatively, D is TRBD1 (5 bases). Trimming removed 0 bases from V and 8 bases from J, with 11 bases in between. Germline CDR1 and CDR2: LNHNV and YYDKDF (reference sequence). The CDR3 extends over 15 amino acids. CDR3 coding DNA: TGTGCCACCAGCAGAGACGGGACTACCGATTCACCCCTCCACTTT. It yields the protein CATSRDGTTDSPLHF.

With respect to this clone: It is likely a read error: a sequence one base away is far more abundant. The same CDR3 can be traced to other DNA sequences in this sample. V gene TRBV30 combines with J gene TRBJ2-2, with D tentatively TRBD2 (5 bases). The CDR3 runs 17 residues. Per germline, CDR1 GTSNPN and CDR2 SVGIG (reference sequence). The CDR3: CARGLPAGRANTGELFF. The DNA of the CDR3 is TGTGCCCGGGGATTACCCGCCGGGCGGGCGAACACCGGGGAGCTGTTCTTT.

This chain links TRBV11-1 with TRBJ2-2, with D possibly being TRBD1 (5 bases). Germline-derived CDR1 and CDR2 are SGHAT and FQDESV (reference sequence). The CDR3 length is 15 residues. The ends were cut back, 6 bases at V and 2 bases at J, with 13 bases in the middle. The CDR3 here is CASRKGLTNTGELFF. CDR3 bases: TGTGCCAGCAGAAAGGGGCTAACCAACACCGGGGAGCTGTTTTTT. Filled out from reference TRBV11-1 and TRBJ2-2, the complete variable domain reads EAEVAQSPRYKITEKSQAVAFWCDPISGHATLYWYRQILGQGPELLVQFQDESVVDDSQLPKDRFSAERLKGVDSTLKIQPAELGDSAMYLCASRKGLTNTGELFFGEGSRLTVL.

The V and J genes are TRBV15 and TRBJ2-3, with 9 bases that match TRBD2. Germline-derived CDR1 and CDR2 are LNHNV and YYDKDF (reference sequence). Unmatched junction bases numbered 17, after V lost 6 bases and J lost 4 bases. This CDR3 contains 18 residues. The CDR3 protein is CATRVPLGSGRNADTQYF. The CDR3 nucleotides are TGTGCCACCAGAGTACCCCTCGGGAGCGGGAGGAACGCAGATACGCAGTATTTT.

The chain is built from TRBV5-1 and TRBJ1-2; a weak D match, TRBD1 (5 bases). Trimming left V 0 bases short and J 7 bases short, with 10 bases between. The CDR3 length is 13 residues. Germline lookup yields CDR1 SGHRS and CDR2 YFSETQ. This chain's CDR3 is CASSLATGGGYTF. The DNA for the CDR3 is TGCGCCAGCAGCTTGGCTACAGGTGGTGGCTACACCTTC.

The V gene is TRBV28, the J gene TRBJ1-5; 8 bases fit TRBD1. The CDR3 has 14 amino acids. The junction had 7 bases not matched to a gene; V was cut back by 6 bases and J by 6 bases. Germline V gene sequence: CDR1 MDHEN, CDR2 SYDVKM. DNA of the CDR3: TGTGCCAGCAGGCAACTCACAGGGGGTCAGCCCCAGCATTTT. This gives the protein CASRQLTGGQPQHF.

The chain couples TRBV28 to TRBJ2-7; TRBD2 matches at 8 bases. The CDR3 contains 15 residues. From germline, CDR1 is MDHEN and CDR2 SYDVKM. After removal of 4 bases from V and 3 bases from J, the junction contained 8 bases not matched to a gene. CDR3 DNA: TGTGCCAGCAGTTCGGCTAGCGGGCCCTTCTACGAGCAGTACTTC. Its protein is CASSSASGPFYEQYF.

As regards this clone: Its ends do not fully match the called genes, so a read error is possible. The V and J genes are TRBV30 and TRBJ1-1, with a possible D match to TRBD1 (6 bases). Germline V gene sequence: CDR1 GTSNPN, CDR2 SVGIG (reference sequence). This CDR3 contains 14 residues. CDR3 bases: TGCGCTATCACGAGGGACATACCGAACACTGAAGCTTTCTTT. This sequence encodes CAITRDIPNTEAFF.

The chain uses TRBV9 and TRBJ2-3, with TRBD2 identical over 9 bases. This CDR3 is built from 16 residues. J gave up 4 bases and V 0 bases, and 6 bases lay outside the gene matches. Per germline, CDR1 SGDLS and CDR2 YYNGEE. In DNA, the CDR3 is TGTGCCAGCAGCGTAGATGGCGGGAGGGTTTCAGATACGCAGTATTTT. Protein sequence: CASSVDGGRVSDTQYF.

The chain combines TRBV7-8 with TRBJ1-5; D call uncertain. The CDR3 extends over 13 amino acids. Per the germline V gene, CDR1 is SGHVS and CDR2 is FQNEAQ. The V gene lost 1 base and the J gene lost 3 bases, with 4 bases spanning the gap. The CDR3 sequence: CASSLGLNQPQHF. Written as DNA, the CDR3 is TGTGCCAGCAGCTTAGGCCTCAATCAGCCCCAGCATTTT.

This clone was seen more than once but under ten times. This may be a read error: a much more frequent sequence differs by one nucleotide. V and J are TRBV29-1 and TRBJ1-1; D gene unclear. Germline V lookup: CDR1 SQVTM, CDR2 ANQGSEA. The CDR3 covers 13 residues. The CDR3: CIVGVGGNTEAFF. DNA of the CDR3: TGCATCGTTGGCGTGGGCGGGAACACTGAAGCTTTCTTT.

CDR3 residues: CASSPGRRADTQYF. The CDR3 DNA reads as TGTGCCAGCAGCCCGGGCCGACGGGCAGATACGCAGTATTTT. The chain uses TRBV4-2 and TRBJ2-3; D is uncertain. The germline CDR1 and CDR2 sequences are LGHNA and YNFKEQ. With 4 bases removed from V and 4 bases from J, the gap between germline ends came to 12 bases. The CDR3 is 14 residues long.

The CDR3 sequence: CASSLSARTPYGYTF. The CDR3 DNA is TGTGCCAGCAGTTTAAGTGCCAGGACCCCGTATGGCTACACCTTC. The V gene is TRBV28, the J gene TRBJ1-2; D is undetermined. V lost 2 bases and J 5 bases, leaving 15 bases between the germline ends. The CDR3 loop spans 15 amino acids. CDR1 and CDR2 from the germline V gene are MDHEN and SYDVKM.

With respect to this clone: This may be a read error: a much more frequent sequence differs by one nucleotide. This chain uses TRBV5-4 with TRBJ1-3; 7 bases fit TRBD1. From germline, CDR1 is SGHNT and CDR2 YYREEE (reference sequence). The CDR3 contains 14 residues. With 3 bases clipped from V and 2 bases from J, the junction kept 2 bases outside the gene matches. CDR3 amino acids: CASSSRGPGNTIYF. The CDR3 DNA is TGTGCCAGCAGCTCGAGGGGGCCTGGAAACACCATATATTTT.

The J gene is TRBJ2-7, the V gene TRBV5-6, with D perhaps TRBD2 (6 bases). This CDR3 has 16 amino acids. Germline CDR1 and CDR2: SGHDT and YYEEEE. Trimming took off 3 bases at V and 0 bases at J, with 16 bases between the two ends. The DNA of the CDR3 is TGTGCCAGCAGCTGGGGGAGCGGAGGGAGCTCCTACGAGCAGTACTTC. Translating it yields CASSWGSGGSSYEQYF.

J is TRBJ1-4 and V is TRBV10-3, with 8 bases aligning to TRBD1. The ends lost 6 bases at V and 3 bases at J; junction bases unmatched: 9. Germline V gives CDR1 ENHRY, CDR2 SYGVKD. This CDR3 contains 16 residues. CDR3 DNA: TGTGCCATCAGCGAAGGGCGGACAGGGTCTAATGAAAAACTGTTTTTT. Amino acids: CAISEGRTGSNEKLFF.

The rearrangement links TRBV29-1 to TRBJ2-7; the match to TRBD2 covers 8 bases. Germline V gene sequence: CDR1 SQVTM, CDR2 ANQGSEA. This CDR3 comprises 14 residues. J gave up 5 bases and V 7 bases, and 13 bases lay outside the gene matches. Here the CDR3 reads CSATTGTSLDEQYF. CDR3 sequence (DNA): TGCAGCGCCACCACCGGGACTAGTCTCGACGAGCAGTACTTC.

Notes on this clone: The likely explanation is a read error, given a far larger clone one base away. The chain carries TRBV25-1 and TRBJ1-1; D perhaps matches TRBD1 (5 bases). Trimming stripped 6 bases from V and 1 base from J, with 6 bases between. Per germline, CDR1 MGHDK and CDR2 SYGVNS. The CDR3 sequence is 12 residues long. CDR3 protein: CASRGPNTEAFF. The CDR3 coding sequence is TGTGCCAGCAGGGGACCGAACACTGAAGCTTTCTTT.